This record concerns one T cell receptor (beta chain) sequence. Its antigen is unidentified. Stated time point: sample taken at primary tumor resection. Tumor, nontumor lung or frozen PBMC supplied whole RNA, sequenced without sorting. This entry is derived from a study of spatial heterogeneity in lung cancer. On the study more broadly: Detected beta-chain sequences consistently exceeded alpha-chain sequences. Study-level findings and limits: The appearance of ubiquitous expanded tumor TCRs in blood was greater at resection than follow-up.

The CDR3 contains 13 residues. Trimming removed 7 bases at V and 1 base at J, with 13 bases between. From germline, CDR1 is SQVTM and CDR2 ANQGSEA. Unique molecular identifiers, one per molecule, were present on every TCR cDNA molecule. Each CDR3 protein is one row after TCRdb ran MiXCR on the 5' RACE reads. The sample consists of tens of thousands of distinct CDR3 sequences, roughly 12% of them appearing once. The genes are TRBV29-1 and TRBJ1-1, with no clear D. The specimen comprised PBMCs, sampled at surgery. The origin of this receptor is a male donor with early-stage non-small cell lung cancer. CDR3 loop: CSAAGGPNTEAFF. CDR3 DNA sequence: TGCAGCGCCGCGGGAGGGCCGAACACTGAAGCTTTCTTT.